These 8 T cell receptor beta chains came from one sample sequenced in a study of control samples from healthy donors and cancer patients. The data were produced by immunoSEQ multiplex PCR, yet TCRdb's version contains in-frame clones alone and is incomplete. This sample has roughly 190,000 clones; roughly 89% occur once, and the top ten carry around 1.5%. Sequencing was carried out using blood. Receptor source: a woman in her thirties in good health.

The gene calls are TRBV29-1 and TRBJ1-1, with D unclear. Per the germline V gene, CDR1 is SQVTM and CDR2 is ANQGSEA. Trimming removed 5 bases from V and 2 bases from J, with 12 bases in between. The CDR3 consists of 13 residues. The CDR3 coding sequence is TGCAGCGTTAGGGAGACTCCCAACACTGAAGCTTTCTTT. Translated, it gives CSVRETPNTEAFF.

CDR3 residues: CASSVNRATNEKLFF. CDR3 in DNA: TGTGCCAGCAGCGTTAACAGAGCAACTAATGAAAAACTGTTTTTT. V is TRBV7-9 and J is TRBJ1-4; no clear D gene. The ends were cut back, 5 bases at V and 0 bases at J, with 10 bases in the middle. CDR3 length: 15 residues. CDR1 and CDR2 from the germline V gene are SEHNR and FQNEAQ (reference sequence).

The CDR3 sequence: CASSSLAGATDTQYF. The CDR3 bases are TGTGCCAGCAGTTCCCTAGCGGGGGCCACAGATACGCAGTATTTT. This sequence joins TRBV5-4 and TRBJ2-3, with 10 bases identical to TRBD2. J lost 2 bases, V lost 5 bases, and 5 bases had no gene match. This CDR3 comprises 15 residues. Germline values: CDR1 SGHNT, CDR2 YYREEE (reference sequence). Variable domain in full (rest from reference TRBV5-4 and TRBJ2-3): ETGVTQSPTHLIKTRGQQVTLRCSSQSGHNTVSWYQQALGQGPQFIFQYYREEENGRGNFPPRFSGLQFPNYSSELNVNALELDDSALYLCASSSLAGATDTQYFGPGTRLTVL.

The chain employs TRBV7-8 and TRBJ1-2, with D uncertain. From germline, CDR1 is SGHVS and CDR2 FQNEAQ. V was shortened by 4 bases and J by 0 bases, with 9 bases between the two germline ends. This CDR3 spans 14 amino acids. The CDR3 DNA reads TGTGCCAGCAGCTCAAGACCCGCTAACTATGGCTACACCTTC. Protein: CASSSRPANYGYTF.

This chain joins TRBV25-1 and TRBJ2-7; the D gene is possibly TRBD1 (6 bases). Trimming removed 1 base at V and 0 bases at J, with 10 bases between. CDR3 length equals 15 residues. In germline, CDR1 is MGHDK, CDR2 SYGVNS. For the CDR3, the DNA is TGTGCCAGCAGTGAATCCCGGGACATCTCCTACGAGCAGTACTTC. This encodes CASSESRDISYEQYF.

The chain employs TRBV9 and TRBJ2-1, with TRBD2 matching over 8 bases. Germline-derived CDR1 and CDR2 are SGDLS and YYNGEE. The V segment lost 0 bases and the J segment 3 bases; nucleotides outside the gene matches: 2. The CDR3 has 15 residues. CDR3 in DNA: TGTGCCAGCAGCGTAGCGGGGGGGAACTACAATGAGCAGTTCTTC. It translates to CASSVAGGNYNEQFF.

In its sample, this clone was seen once. The chain links TRBV2 to TRBJ1-2, with a possible D match to TRBD1 (5 bases). The V end was cut by 1 base, the J end by 2 bases, with 8 bases between. Germline CDR1 SNHLY, CDR2 FYNNEI. The CDR3 covers 14 residues. Written as DNA, the CDR3 is TGTGCCAGCAGTGAAGGGGGGTCCAACTATGGCTACACCTTC. This sequence encodes CASSEGGSNYGYTF.

The rearrangement uses TRBV11-2 and TRBJ2-2; D not certain. The CDR3 length is 16 residues. V lost 0 bases, J lost 1 base, and 9 bases lay in between. In germline, CDR1 is SGHAT, CDR2 FQNNGV. The CDR3 reads CASSLEGLQNTGELFF. CDR3 bases: TGTGCCAGCAGCTTAGAAGGTTTACAGAACACCGGGGAGCTGTTTTTT.